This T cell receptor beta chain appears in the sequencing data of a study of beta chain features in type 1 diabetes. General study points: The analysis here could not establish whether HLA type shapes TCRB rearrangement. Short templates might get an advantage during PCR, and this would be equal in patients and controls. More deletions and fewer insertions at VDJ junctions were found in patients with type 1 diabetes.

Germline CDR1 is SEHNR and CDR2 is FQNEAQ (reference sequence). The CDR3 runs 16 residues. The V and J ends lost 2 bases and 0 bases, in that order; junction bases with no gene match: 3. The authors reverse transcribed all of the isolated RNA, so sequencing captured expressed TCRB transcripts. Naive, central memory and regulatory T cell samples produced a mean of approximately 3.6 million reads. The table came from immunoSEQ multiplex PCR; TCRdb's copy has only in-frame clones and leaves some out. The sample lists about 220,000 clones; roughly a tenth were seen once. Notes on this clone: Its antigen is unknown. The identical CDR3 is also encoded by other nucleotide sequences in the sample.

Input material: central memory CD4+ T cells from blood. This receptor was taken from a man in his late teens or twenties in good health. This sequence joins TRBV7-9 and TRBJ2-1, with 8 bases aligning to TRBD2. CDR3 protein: CASSLWLAGSYNEQFF. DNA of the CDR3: TGTGCCAGCAGCTTATGGCTAGCGGGCTCCTACAATGAGCAGTTCTTC.